This T cell receptor (beta chain) was profiled in a study of T-cell memory formation after mild COVID-19. MiXCR, applied by TCRdb to the 5' RACE reads, yields one record per CDR3 protein. The sample holds about 560,000 distinct CDR3 sequences, roughly a sixth seen once. The CDR3 has 13 residues. Per the germline V gene, CDR1 is SGHNT and CDR2 is YENEEA. For this clonotype: Its antigen is unknown. The junction shows a germline mismatch at one end, possibly a read error.

General study results and limits: CD4+ bias marked clones expanding day 15 to 37, unlike balanced contracting clones. Pre-infection memory already had some responding clones, implying cross-reactive memory joined.

The sequenced sample consisted of PBMCs or a T cell subset sorted from them (not recorded which). The chain recombines TRBV11-3 with TRBJ1-1; 9 nucleotides agree with TRBD1. The TCR sequence derives from an adult woman who had mild COVID-19 (a few samples of this study predate the infection). Cell type and time point are not known. The CDR3, as DNA: TGTGCCAGCAGCGTGGGACAGGGCAGGGGAGCTTTATTT. This translates into CASSVGQGRGALF.